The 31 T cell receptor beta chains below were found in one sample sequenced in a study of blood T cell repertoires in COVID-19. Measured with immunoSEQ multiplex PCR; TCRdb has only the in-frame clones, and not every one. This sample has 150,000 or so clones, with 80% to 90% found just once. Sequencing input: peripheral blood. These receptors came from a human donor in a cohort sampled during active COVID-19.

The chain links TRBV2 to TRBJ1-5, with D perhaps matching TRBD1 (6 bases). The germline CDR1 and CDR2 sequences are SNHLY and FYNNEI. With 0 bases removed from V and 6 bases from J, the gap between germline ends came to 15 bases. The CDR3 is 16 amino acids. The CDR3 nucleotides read TGTGCCAGCAGTGAAGCCGGGGGGCGCGGGACTCAGCCCCAGCATTTT. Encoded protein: CASSEAGGRGTQPQHF.

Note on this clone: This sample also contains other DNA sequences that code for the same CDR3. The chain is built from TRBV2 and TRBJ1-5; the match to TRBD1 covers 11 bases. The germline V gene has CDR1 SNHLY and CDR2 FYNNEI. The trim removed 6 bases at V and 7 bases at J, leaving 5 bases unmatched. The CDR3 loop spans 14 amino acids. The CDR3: CASSEGQGEQPQHF. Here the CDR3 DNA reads TGTGCCAGCAGCGAGGGACAGGGGGAACAGCCCCAGCATTTT.

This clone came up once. The chain's CDR3 is CAWSGYRDPPPLAGEPSTDTQYF. CDR3 nucleotide sequence: TGTGCCTGGAGTGGATACCGGGACCCCCCACCGCTAGCGGGAGAACCTAGCACAGATACGCAGTATTTT. The chain employs TRBV30 and TRBJ2-3; 10 nucleotides match TRBD2. Germline CDR1 and CDR2: GTSNPN and SVGIG (reference sequence). The CDR3 has 23 residues. V was pared by 1 base and J by 0 bases, with 25 bases of the junction left unmatched.

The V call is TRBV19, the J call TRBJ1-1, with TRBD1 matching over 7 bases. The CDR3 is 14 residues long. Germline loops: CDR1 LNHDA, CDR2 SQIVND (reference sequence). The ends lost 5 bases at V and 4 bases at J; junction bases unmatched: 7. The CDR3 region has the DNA TGTGCCAGTAGTGACCTCTCAGGGGGCACTGAAGCTTTCTTT. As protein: CASSDLSGGTEAFF. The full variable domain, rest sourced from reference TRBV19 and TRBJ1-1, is DGGITQSPKYLFRKEGQNVTLSCEQNLNHDAMYWYRQDPGQGLRLIYYSQIVNDFQKGDIAEGYSVSREKKESFPLTVTSAQKNPTAFYLCASSDLSGGTEAFFGQGTRLTVV.

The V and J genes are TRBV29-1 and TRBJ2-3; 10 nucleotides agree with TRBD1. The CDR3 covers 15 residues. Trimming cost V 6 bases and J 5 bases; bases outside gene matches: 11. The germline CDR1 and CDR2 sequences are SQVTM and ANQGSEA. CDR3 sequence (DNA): TGCAGCGTGGACTCTGGACAGGGGGTGGGAGATACGCAGTATTTT. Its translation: CSVDSGQGVGDTQYF.

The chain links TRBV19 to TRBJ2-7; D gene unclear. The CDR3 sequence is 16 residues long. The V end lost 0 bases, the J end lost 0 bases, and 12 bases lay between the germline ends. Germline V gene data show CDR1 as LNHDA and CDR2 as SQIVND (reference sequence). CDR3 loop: CASSIDLEESSYEQYF. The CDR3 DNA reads TGTGCCAGTAGTATAGATTTAGAGGAGAGCTCCTACGAGCAGTACTTC.

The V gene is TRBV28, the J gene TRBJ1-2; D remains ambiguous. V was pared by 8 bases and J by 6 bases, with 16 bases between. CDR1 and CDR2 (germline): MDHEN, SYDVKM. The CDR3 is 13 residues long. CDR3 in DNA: TGTGCCAGCGGCCCGACACCCCCTCATGGCTACACCTTC. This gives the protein CASGPTPPHGYTF.

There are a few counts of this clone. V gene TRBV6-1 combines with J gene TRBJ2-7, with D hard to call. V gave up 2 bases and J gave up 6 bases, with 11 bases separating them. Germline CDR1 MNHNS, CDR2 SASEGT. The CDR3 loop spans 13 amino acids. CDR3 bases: TGTGCCAGCAGTGAAAAGGCGGCAGCCGAGCAGTACTTC. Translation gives CASSEKAAAEQYF.

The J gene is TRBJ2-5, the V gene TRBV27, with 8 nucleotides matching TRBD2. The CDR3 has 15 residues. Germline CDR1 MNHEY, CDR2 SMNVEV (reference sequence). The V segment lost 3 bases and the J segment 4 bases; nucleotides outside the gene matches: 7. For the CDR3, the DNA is TGTGCCAGCAGTTTTTCCCGGGGGGGCCCAGAGACCCAGTACTTC. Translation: CASSFSRGGPETQYF.

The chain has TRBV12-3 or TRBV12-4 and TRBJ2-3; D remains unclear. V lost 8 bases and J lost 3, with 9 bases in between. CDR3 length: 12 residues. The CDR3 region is CASAGSTDTQYF. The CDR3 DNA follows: TGTGCCAGCGCCGGGTCGACAGATACGCAGTATTTT.

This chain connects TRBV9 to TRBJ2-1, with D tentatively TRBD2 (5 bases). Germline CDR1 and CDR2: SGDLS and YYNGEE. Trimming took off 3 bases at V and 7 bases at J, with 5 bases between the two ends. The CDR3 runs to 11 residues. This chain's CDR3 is CASSGRNEQFF. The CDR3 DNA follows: TGTGCCAGCAGCGGGAGGAATGAGCAGTTCTTC.

For the CDR3, the DNA is TGTGCCACCAGTGACCAAAACAGGGGCCGGACAGAGACCCAGTACTTC. Translating it yields CATSDQNRGRTETQYF. The chain combines TRBV24-1 with TRBJ2-5; 7 positions match TRBD1. CDR1 is KGHDR, CDR2 SFDVKD, per germline. With 4 bases clipped from V and 4 bases from J, the junction kept 11 bases outside the gene matches. The CDR3 runs 16 residues.

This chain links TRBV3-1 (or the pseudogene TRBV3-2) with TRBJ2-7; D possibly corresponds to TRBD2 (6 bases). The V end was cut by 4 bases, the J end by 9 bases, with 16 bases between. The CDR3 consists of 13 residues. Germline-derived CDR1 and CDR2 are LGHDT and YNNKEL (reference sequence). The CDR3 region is CASSPSFREAQYF. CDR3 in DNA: TGTGCCAGCAGCCCTTCCTTCAGGGAGGCGCAGTACTTC.

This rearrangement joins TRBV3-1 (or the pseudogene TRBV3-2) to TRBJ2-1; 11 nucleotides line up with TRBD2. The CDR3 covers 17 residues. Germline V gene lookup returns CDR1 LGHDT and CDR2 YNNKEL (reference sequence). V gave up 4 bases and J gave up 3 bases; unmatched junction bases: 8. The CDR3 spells CASSPQGLAEIYNEQFF. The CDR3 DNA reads TGTGCCAGCAGCCCCCAGGGACTAGCGGAAATCTACAATGAGCAGTTCTTC.

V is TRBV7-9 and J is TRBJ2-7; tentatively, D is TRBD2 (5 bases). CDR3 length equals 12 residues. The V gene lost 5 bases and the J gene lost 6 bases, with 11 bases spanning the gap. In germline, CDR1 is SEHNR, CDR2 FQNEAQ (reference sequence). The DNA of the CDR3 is TGTGCCAGCAGCGGGATGGGGAGCGAGCAGTACTTC. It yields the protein CASSGMGSEQYF.

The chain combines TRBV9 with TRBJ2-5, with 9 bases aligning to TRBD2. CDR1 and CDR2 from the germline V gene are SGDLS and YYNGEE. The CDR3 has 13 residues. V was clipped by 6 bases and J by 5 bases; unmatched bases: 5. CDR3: CASTPGLAETQYF. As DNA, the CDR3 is TGTGCCAGCACCCCGGGACTAGCTGAGACCCAGTACTTC.

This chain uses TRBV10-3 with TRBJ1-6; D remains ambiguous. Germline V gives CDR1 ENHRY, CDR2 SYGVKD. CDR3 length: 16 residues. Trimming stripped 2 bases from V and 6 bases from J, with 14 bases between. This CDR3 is CAISEEPGEGNSPLHF. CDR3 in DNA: TGTGCCATCAGTGAGGAACCCGGGGAGGGTAATTCACCCCTCCACTTT.

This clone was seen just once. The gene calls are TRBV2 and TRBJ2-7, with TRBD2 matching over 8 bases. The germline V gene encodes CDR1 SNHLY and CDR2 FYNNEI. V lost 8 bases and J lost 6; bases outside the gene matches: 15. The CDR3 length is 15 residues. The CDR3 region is CASGELAVIPLEQYF. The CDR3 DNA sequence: TGTGCCAGCGGGGAACTAGCGGTAATCCCCCTCGAGCAGTACTTC.

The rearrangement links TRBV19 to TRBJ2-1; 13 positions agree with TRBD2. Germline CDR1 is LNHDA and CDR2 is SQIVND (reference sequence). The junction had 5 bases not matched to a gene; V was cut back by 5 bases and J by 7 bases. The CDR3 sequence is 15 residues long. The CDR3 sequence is CASSFGTSGKNEQFF. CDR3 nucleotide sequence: TGTGCCAGTAGTTTCGGGACTAGCGGGAAAAATGAGCAGTTCTTC.

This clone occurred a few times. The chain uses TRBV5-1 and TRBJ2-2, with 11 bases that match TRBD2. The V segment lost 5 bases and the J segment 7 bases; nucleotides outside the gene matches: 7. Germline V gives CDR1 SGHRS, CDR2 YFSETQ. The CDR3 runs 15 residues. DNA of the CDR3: TGCGCCAGCAGGGTAGCGGGAGGGCCCGGCGGGGAGCTGTTTTTT. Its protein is CASRVAGGPGGELFF.

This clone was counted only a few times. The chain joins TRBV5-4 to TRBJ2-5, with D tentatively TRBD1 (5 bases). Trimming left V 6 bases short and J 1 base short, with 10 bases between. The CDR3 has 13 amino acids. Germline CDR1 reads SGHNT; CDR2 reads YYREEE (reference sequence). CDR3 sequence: CASKKGLQETQYF. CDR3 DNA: TGTGCCAGCAAGAAGGGGCTCCAAGAGACCCAGTACTTC.

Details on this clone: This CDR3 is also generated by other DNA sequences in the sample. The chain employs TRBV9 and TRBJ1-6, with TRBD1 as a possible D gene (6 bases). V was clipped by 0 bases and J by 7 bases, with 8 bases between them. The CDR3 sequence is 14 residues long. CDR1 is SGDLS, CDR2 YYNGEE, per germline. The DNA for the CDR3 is TGTGCCAGCAGCGTAGGGGACACCAATTCACCCCTCCACTTT. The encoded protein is CASSVGDTNSPLHF.

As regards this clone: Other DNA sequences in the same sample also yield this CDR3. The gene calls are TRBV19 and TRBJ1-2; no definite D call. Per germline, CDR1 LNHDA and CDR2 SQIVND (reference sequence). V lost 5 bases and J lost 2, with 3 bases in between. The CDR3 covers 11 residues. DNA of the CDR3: TGTGCCAGTAGTCGGAACTATGGCTACACCTTC. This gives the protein CASSRNYGYTF.

The CDR3 loop is CASSPPRGASGYNEQFF. The CDR3 DNA reads as TGTGCCAGCTCACCGCCGAGAGGGGCTAGCGGATACAATGAGCAGTTCTTC. This chain links TRBV18 with TRBJ2-1; 7 positions agree with TRBD2. V trimming: 3 bases; J trimming: 4 bases; junction bases outside the gene matches: 12. The CDR3 spans 17 residues. The germline CDR1 and CDR2 sequences are KGHSH and LQKENI.

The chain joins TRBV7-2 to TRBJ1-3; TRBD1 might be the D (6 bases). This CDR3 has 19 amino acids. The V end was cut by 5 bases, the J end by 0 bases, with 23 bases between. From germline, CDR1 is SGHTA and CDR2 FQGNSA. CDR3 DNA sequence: TGTGCCAGCAGCCGCACGTTCCCGACGACAGGTTTCTCTGGAAACACCATATATTTT. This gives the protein CASSRTFPTTGFSGNTIYF.

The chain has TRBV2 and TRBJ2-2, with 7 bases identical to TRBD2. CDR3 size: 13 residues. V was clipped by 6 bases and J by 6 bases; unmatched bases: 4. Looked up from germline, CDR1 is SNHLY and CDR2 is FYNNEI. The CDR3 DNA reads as TGTGCCAGCAGGGAAACTAGCGCCGGGGAGCTGTTTTTT. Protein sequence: CASRETSAGELFF.

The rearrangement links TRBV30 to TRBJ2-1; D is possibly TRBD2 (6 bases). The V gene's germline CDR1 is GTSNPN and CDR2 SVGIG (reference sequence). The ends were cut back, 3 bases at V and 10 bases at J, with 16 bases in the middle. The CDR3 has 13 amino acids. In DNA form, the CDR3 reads TGTGCCTGGAGCGCAATGTATGGGGGGGAGCAGTTCTTC. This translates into CAWSAMYGGEQFF.

For the CDR3, the DNA is TGTGCCAGTAGTATAGCCGGTGAAGCTTTCTTT. This sequence encodes CASSIAGEAFF. The genes are TRBV19 and TRBJ1-1; no clear D. This CDR3 spans 11 amino acids. V was cut by 1 base and J by 7 bases, with 4 bases left in between. Germline CDR1 LNHDA, CDR2 SQIVND (reference sequence).

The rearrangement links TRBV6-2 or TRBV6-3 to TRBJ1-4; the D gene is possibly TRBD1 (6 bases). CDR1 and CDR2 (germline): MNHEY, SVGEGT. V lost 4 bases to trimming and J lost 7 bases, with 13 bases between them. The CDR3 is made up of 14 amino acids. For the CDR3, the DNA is TGTGCCAGCAGTTCCGGTAGGGGGGGTGAAAAACTGTTTTTT. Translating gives CASSSGRGGEKLFF.

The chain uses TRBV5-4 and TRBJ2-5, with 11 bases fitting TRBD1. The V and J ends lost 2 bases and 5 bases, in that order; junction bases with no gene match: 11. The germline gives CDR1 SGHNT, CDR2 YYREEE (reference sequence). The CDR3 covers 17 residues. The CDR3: CASSLRTGGFFGETQYF. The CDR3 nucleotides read TGTGCCAGCAGCTTACGGACAGGGGGCTTTTTCGGGGAGACCCAGTACTTC.

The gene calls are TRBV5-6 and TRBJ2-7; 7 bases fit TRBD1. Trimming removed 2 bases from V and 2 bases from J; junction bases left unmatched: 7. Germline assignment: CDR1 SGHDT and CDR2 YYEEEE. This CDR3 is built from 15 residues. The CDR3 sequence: CASSFVGQGAYEQYF. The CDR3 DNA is TGTGCCAGCAGCTTTGTCGGTCAGGGGGCCTACGAGCAGTACTTC.